This T cell receptor (beta chain) was retrieved from a study of blood T cells in healthy people across ages. Findings and limits, study-wide: Those diversity estimates obtained from one million T cells were thought to be underestimates.

Note on this clonotype: Its antigen is currently unknown.

Germline loops: CDR1 SEHNR, CDR2 FQNEAQ (reference sequence). The germline V and J ends were trimmed by 4 bases and 2 bases, with 17 bases remaining between them. The CDR3 has 16 residues. It was with a sample-barcoded 5' primer and a J-beta primer mix that a second PCR of about 6 to 11 cycles was run. In TCRdb, the 5' RACE reads were re-called with MiXCR into one record per CDR3 protein. The data contain roughly 1,100,000 distinct CDR3 sequences, less than 25% of them singletons. These records were also assigned to another study, of T cells of mothers and their children.

Material for sequencing was blood. This receptor was taken from a girl aged 2-10 years in good health. The chain has TRBV7-9 and TRBJ1-1, with D perhaps matching TRBD1 (5 bases). DNA for the CDR3: TGTGCCAGCAGCTCACCGGTCGGGGGGGGTAACACTGAAGCTTTCTTT. This codes for CASSSPVGGGNTEAFF.